This T cell receptor (beta chain) was sequenced for a study of blood T cell repertoires in COVID-19. In the study overall: Samples of COVID-19 (acute and convalescent) were obtained from the United States, Italy and Spain.

Original handling: Amplification of reference gene primers was used by the study to estimate nucleated cell counts. Repertoires were generated with immunoSEQ multiplex PCR, while TCRdb's copy carries only in-frame clones and drops some. V, J and clone size derive from that table, while D and trimming were established from the DNA sequence. This sample has 350,000 or so clones, with more than 70% found just once. CDR1 is SGHRS, CDR2 YFSETQ, per germline. The length of the CDR3 is 15 residues. Trimming removed 4 bases from V and 4 bases from J, with 17 bases in between. The chain couples TRBV5-1 to TRBJ2-5; D possibly corresponds to TRBD2 (5 bases). Sequencing input: peripheral blood. The receptor was isolated from a woman aged 60-70 years with COVID-19, enrolled during active disease. CDR3 region: CASSDLRAGGETQYF. As DNA, the CDR3 is TGCGCCAGCAGCGACCTAAGGGCAGGAGGAGAGACCCAGTACTTC.